The next 13 T cell receptor delta chains were all read from a single sample in a study of gammadelta T cells in human blood. TCRdb reanalysed the RT-PCR reads with CATT. The sample contains over a thousand delta-chain clones, around 1.7% of which appear only once. The source material was non-Vgamma9Vdelta2 gamma-delta T cells from adult blood. The receptors here all came from a human donor.

This clone is classed as large. The rearrangement joins TRDV1 to TRDJ1, with D uncertain. Trimming took off 0 bases at V and 0 bases at J, with 17 bases between the two ends. Germline V gene lookup returns CDR1 TSWWSYY and CDR2 QGS. The CDR3 length is 18 residues. The CDR3 loop reads CALGELNPGPSYTDKLIF. The DNA for the CDR3 is TGTGCTCTTGGGGAACTTAATCCTGGCCCGTCGTACACCGATAAACTCATCTTT.

This clone ranks as large. V is TRDV1 and J is TRDJ1; D is possibly TRDD3 (7 bases). Germline assignment: CDR1 TSWWSYY and CDR2 QGS. The CDR3 contains 14 residues. Trimming shortened V by 4 bases and J by 8 bases, and 17 bases separated the two germline ends. CDR3 protein: CALGVLPGDRKLIF. Here the CDR3 DNA reads TGTGCTCTTGGGGTCCTTCCAGGGGATAGGAAACTCATCTTT.

This clone was observed a few times. It may be a read error: a sequence one base away is much more abundant. This chain connects TRDV3 to TRDJ1, with 9 nucleotides matching TRDD3. Per the germline V gene, CDR1 is TVYSNPD and CDR2 is GDNSRS (reference sequence). The ends lost 4 bases at V and 4 bases at J; junction bases unmatched: 25. The length of the CDR3 is 19 residues. In DNA, the CDR3 is TGTGCCTACTACCCTGTACCGCGACGGGGGGATACTGGAGTCGATAAACTCATCTTT. Its protein product is CAYYPVPRRGDTGVDKLIF.

This clone is termed large. This rearrangement joins TRDV2 to TRDJ1; TRDD3 agrees at 10 bases. V lost 4 bases and J lost 0; bases outside the gene matches: 13. This CDR3 spans 18 amino acids. Germline V gives CDR1 GEAIGNYY, CDR2 EKD. The CDR3 DNA reads TGTGCCTGTGATAAGTCCTCTTGCTGGGGGATAAACACCGATAAACTCATCTTT. Translation: CACDKSSCWGINTDKLIF.

This clone counts as large. V usage is TRAV29/DV5 and J usage is TRDJ1; 7 bases match TRDD3. J was trimmed by 0 bases and V by 2 bases; bases with no gene match: 10. The germline V gene encodes CDR1 NSMFDY and CDR2 ISSIKDK. This CDR3 comprises 16 residues. DNA for the CDR3: TGTGCAGCAAGACTACGTCTGCTGGGGGACACCGATAAACTCATCTTT. The encoded protein is CAARLRLLGDTDKLIF.

This clone was picked up a small number of times. The protein in TCRdb stems from a much larger clone and differs at residue 9 from this DNA's translation, likely a read error; here the protein is translated from the DNA. The rearrangement joins TRDV1 to TRDJ1, with D unresolved. The V gene's germline CDR1 is TSWWSYY and CDR2 QGS. V lost 0 bases to trimming and J lost 0 bases, with 26 bases between them. The CDR3 sequence is 21 residues long. CDR3: CALGELILTSPTFKYTDKLIF. The CDR3 DNA is TGTGCTCTTGGGGAACTAATTCTTACTAGCCCCACCTTTAAGTACACCGATAAACTCATCTTT.

The chain links TRDV1 to TRDJ1; D gene unclear. No J segment appears in TCRdb, so it was assigned here by matching the sequence to germline. The CDR3 runs 22 residues. Trimming pared 0 bases from V and 0 bases from J, leaving 29 bases between. Per germline, CDR1 TSWWSYY and CDR2 QGS. Here the CDR3 DNA reads TGTGCTCTTGGGGAACTAGAACGCGTTGGACGTACAGTAGTTGGGTACACCGATAAACTCATCTTT. Protein product: CALGELERVGRTVVGYTDKLIF.

This clone was recorded a few times. TCRdb's protein for this DNA is that of a much larger clone and differs from the translation at residue 4, likely a read error; the protein shown is the DNA translation. J is TRDJ1 and V is TRDV3; D is perhaps TRDD2 (6 bases). Germline V gives CDR1 TVYSNPD, CDR2 GDNSRS (reference sequence). V dropped 4 bases and J dropped 1 base, with 43 bases sitting between them. The CDR3 spans 23 residues. This chain's CDR3 is CASEPLVFLGSEGYTPFTDKLIF. CDR3 in DNA: TGTGCCTCTGAACCCCTCGTCTTCCTGGGTTCTGAGGGGTATACTCCATTCACCGATAAACTCATCTTT.

In this sample, this clone turned up a few times. The likely explanation is a read error, given a far larger clone one base away. The chain is built from TRDV1 and TRDJ1; the D gene is possibly TRDD3 (5 bases). Germline lookup yields CDR1 TSWWSYY and CDR2 QGS. The length of the CDR3 is 16 residues. The germline V and J ends were trimmed by 1 base and 0 bases, with 12 bases remaining between them. CDR3 DNA: TGTGCTCTTGGGGAACGAAGTCGGGGGTACACCGATAAACTCATCTTT. Translating gives CALGERSRGYTDKLIF.

Comment on this clone: Possible read error: a much larger clone is one base away. V gene TRAV29/DV5 combines with J gene TRDJ1, with 9 positions matching TRDD3. The V gene's germline CDR1 is NSMFDY and CDR2 ISSIKDK. The CDR3 extends over 20 amino acids. J lost 2 bases, V lost 6 bases, and 26 bases had no gene match. CDR3 sequence: CADGKVLRAWGIAWTDKLIF. The CDR3 region has the DNA TGTGCAGACGGAAAGGTCCTACGTGCCTGGGGGATTGCGTGGACCGATAAACTCATCTTT.

This clone counts as medium-sized (0.01 to 0.1%). V usage is TRAV29/DV5 and J usage is TRDJ1, with 9 bases lining up with TRDD3. The CDR3 length is 16 residues. CDR1 NSMFDY and CDR2 ISSIKDK come from the germline V gene. V dropped 2 bases and J dropped 0; count of bases not matched to a gene: 8. The CDR3, as DNA: TGTGCAGCAAGGAATCTTGGGGGATATAACACCGATAAACTCATCTTT. It encodes CAARNLGGYNTDKLIF.

By sample share, this clone is large. The sample holds other DNA sequences that translate to the same CDR3. This sequence joins TRDV1 and TRDJ1, with 11 positions matching TRDD3. Trimming at V came to 0 bases and at J to 3 bases, leaving 3 bases not matched to a gene. The CDR3 consists of 16 residues. CDR1 is TSWWSYY, CDR2 QGS, per germline. The CDR3 DNA sequence: TGTGCTCTTGGGGAACTGGATGGGGGATACGCCGATAAACTCATCTTT. This codes for CALGELDGGYADKLIF.

This clone was detected a few times. A clone one base away is much larger, so this may be a read error. Other DNA sequences from this sample encode an identical CDR3 as well. V gene TRDV1 combines with J gene TRDJ1, with TRDD3 identical over 8 bases. The CDR3 runs to 21 residues. CDR1 is TSWWSYY and CDR2 is QGS in the germline V gene. V dropped 2 bases and J dropped 0; count of bases not matched to a gene: 20. CDR3 protein: CALGEEWTSRTGGLYTDKLIF. The CDR3 coding sequence is TGTGCTCTTGGGGAAGAGTGGACTTCACGTACTGGGGGTTTGTACACCGATAAACTCATCTTT.